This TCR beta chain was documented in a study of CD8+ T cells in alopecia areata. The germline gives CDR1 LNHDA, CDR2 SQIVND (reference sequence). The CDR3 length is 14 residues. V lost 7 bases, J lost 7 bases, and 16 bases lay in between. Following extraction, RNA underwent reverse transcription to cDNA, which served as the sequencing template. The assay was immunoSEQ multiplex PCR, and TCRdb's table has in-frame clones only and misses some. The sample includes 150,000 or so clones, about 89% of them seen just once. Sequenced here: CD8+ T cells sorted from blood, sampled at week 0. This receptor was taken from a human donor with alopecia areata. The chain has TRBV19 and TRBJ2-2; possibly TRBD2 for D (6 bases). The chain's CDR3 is CASISTRDFGELFF. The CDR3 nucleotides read TGTGCCAGTATTTCAACCCGGGACTTCGGGGAGCTGTTTTTT.